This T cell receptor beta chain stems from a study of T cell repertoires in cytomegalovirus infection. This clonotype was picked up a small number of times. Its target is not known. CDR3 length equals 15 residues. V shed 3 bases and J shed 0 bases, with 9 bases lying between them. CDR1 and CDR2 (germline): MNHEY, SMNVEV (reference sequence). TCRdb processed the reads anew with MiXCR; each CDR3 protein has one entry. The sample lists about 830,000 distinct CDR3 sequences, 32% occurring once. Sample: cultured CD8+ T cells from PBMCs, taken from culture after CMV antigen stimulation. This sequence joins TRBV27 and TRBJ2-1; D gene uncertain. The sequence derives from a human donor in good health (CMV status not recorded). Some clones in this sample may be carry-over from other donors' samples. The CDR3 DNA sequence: TGTGCCAGCAGTTTTATGGGGTCCTCCTACAATGAGCAGTTCTTC. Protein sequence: CASSFMGSSYNEQFF.